These T cell receptor beta chains were read from a single sample in a study of beta chain features in type 1 diabetes. Sequenced by immunoSEQ multiplex PCR; TCRdb stores in-frame clones only, minus some. Of hundreds of thousands of clones in the sample, roughly a sixth were seen once. The source material was naive CD4+ T cells from blood. The source of these receptors is a young man in good health. CDR3s include the opening cysteine and the closing phenylalanine or tryptophan. The D gene is left open where the match is weak. For some rows the clone size is stated as once, few or many, or as a class when expanded; others skip it.

J | V | D | size | DNA | CDR3
TRBJ2-5 | TRBV28 | - | - | TGTGCCAGCACTTCCCAAGGGACGGCGAGGGAGACCCAGTACTTC | CASTSQGTARETQYF
TRBJ2-5 | TRBV7-8 | TRBD2 | few | TGTGCCAGCACCGATCCTCTACGAGCGGGGGGGCGGAAAGAGACCCAGTACTTC | CASTDPLRAGGRKETQYF
TRBJ2-5 | TRBV9 | - | - | TGTGCCAGCAGCGTAGGGCCTAGGGAAGAGACCCAGTACTTC | CASSVGPREETQYF
TRBJ2-3 | TRBV7-2 | TRBD2 | - | TGTGCCAGCAGTGTAGCGGGGGGTTACACAGATACGCAGTATTTT | CASSVAGGYTDTQYF
TRBJ1-2 | TRBV2 | - | - | TGTGCCAGCAATAGGAGGGCAGAGAACTATGGCTACACCTTC | CASNRRAENYGYTF
TRBJ1-4 | TRBV14 | - | - | TGTGCCAGCAGCCGGGGAATGAATGAAAAACTGTTTTTT | CASSRGMNEKLFF
TRBJ2-3 | TRBV4-2 | - | few | TGTGCCAGCAGCCAAGCAGGGGTCGATACGCAGTATTTT | CASSQAGVDTQYF
TRBJ1-1 | TRBV27 | - | - | TGTGCCAGCACACCGAGGCAAAACACTGAAGCTTTCTTT | CASTPRQNTEAFF
TRBJ2-3 | TRBV1 | - | once | TGCACCAGCAGCCAAAATCGGTGGCTAGCCGCAGATACGCAGTATTTT | CTSSQNRWLAADTQYF
TRBJ1-1 | TRBV6-5 | - | - | TGTGCCAGCAGTTACCAGTCGGTGAACACTGAAGCTTTCTTT | CASSYQSVNTEAFF
TRBJ1-5 | TRBV7-9 | - | few | TGTGCCAGCAGCTTACATGGAAGCAATCAGCCCCAGCATTTT | CASSLHGSNQPQHF
TRBJ2-3 | TRBV9 | TRBD1 | - | TGTGCCAGCGGGGGACAGTCGAGCCCGCAGTATTTT | CASGGQSSPQYF
TRBJ1-5 | TRBV28 | - | - | TGTGCCAGCAGATTACGCGGCTTTACGGGCAATCAGCCCCAGCATTTT | CASRLRGFTGNQPQHF
TRBJ1-2 | TRBV7-6 | - | few | TGTGCCAGCAGCTTAGGGGGTACTTACGGTGGCTACACCTTC | CASSLGGTYGGYTF
TRBJ1-2 | TRBV29-1 | TRBD1 | - | TGCAGCGTGGTTCCGGGACAGTTAACTTATGGCTACACCTTC | CSVVPGQLTYGYTF
TRBJ1-4 | TRBV25-1 | - | few | TGTGCCAGCAGCCCACCAGGGCGGGGAGGTGAAAAACTGTTTTTT | CASSPPGRGGEKLFF
TRBJ2-1 | TRBV7-9 | TRBD2 | few | TGTGCCAGCAGCCGGTTGGGACTAGCGGGAGATCGAGAGCAGTTCTTC | CASSRLGLAGDREQFF
TRBJ2-4 | TRBV6-6 | TRBD1 | few | TGTGCCAGCAGTTACTCAGGGACAGGGAAAAACATTCAGTACTTC | CASSYSGTGKNIQYF
TRBJ2-5 | TRBV7-9 | TRBD2 | - | TGTGCCAGCAGCCCTACCCGGGGGGAGGAGTACTTC | CASSPTRGEEYF
TRBJ2-1 | TRBV28 | TRBD2 | - | TGTGCCAGCAGATACTGGCCGGGACTAGCGGGGGGAAGGGGGAGCAATGAGCAGTTCTTC | CASRYWPGLAGGRGSNEQFF
TRBJ2-3 | TRBV7-2 | - | - | TGTGCCAGCAGCTCTCCCGGGAGTTCGGCGGGACCCGCGGATACGCAGTATTTT | CASSSPGSSAGPADTQYF
TRBJ2-3 | TRBV5-1 | TRBD2 | - | TGCGCCAGCACGGGACTAGCTTCGGATACGCAGTATTTT | CASTGLASDTQYF
TRBJ2-1 | TRBV20-1 | - | - | TGCAGTGCTACGCGTCTCAATGAGCAGTTCTTC | CSATRLNEQFF
TRBJ2-7 | TRBV28 | - | - | TGTGCCAGCATTTATGGAGGGGGCTCCTACGAGCAGTACTTC | CASIYGGGSYEQYF
TRBJ1-2 | TRBV4-3 | - | - | TGCGCCAGCAGCCCCGGGCGGAACAGCTATGGCTACACCTTC | CASSPGRNSYGYTF
TRBJ2-6 | TRBV27 | - | - | TGTGCCAGCAGCCGCTCTGGGGCCAACGTCCTGACTTTC | CASSRSGANVLTF
TRBJ1-5 | TRBV7-9 | - | few | TGTGCCAGCAGCTTAGGAACAGGAGGTGGGCCCCAGCATTTT | CASSLGTGGGPQHF
TRBJ1-2 | TRBV4-3 | - | - | TGCGCCAGCAGCCAAGAGAGGAACAGGGAGGGCTACACCTTC | CASSQERNREGYTF
TRBJ2-7 | TRBV6-5 | - | - | TGTGCCAGCAAGAGGAGTAGCGAGCAGTACTTC | CASKRSSEQYF
TRBJ1-2 | TRBV10-3 | TRBD1 | - | TGTGCCATCAGTGGTGTCTCTCAGGGGGGCTATGGCTACACCTTC | CAISGVSQGGYGYTF
TRBJ2-1 | TRBV2 | - | few | TGTGCCAGCAGCCTGACAGCCTACAATGAGCAGTTCTTC | CASSLTAYNEQFF
TRBJ1-1 | TRBV7-9 | - | - | TGTGCCAGCAGCGCGGGGAACACTGAAGCTTTCTTT | CASSAGNTEAFF
TRBJ2-5 | TRBV9 | - | few | TGTGCCAGCAGCGCTCTCCAAGAGACCCAGTACTTC | CASSALQETQYF
TRBJ2-5 | TRBV21-1 | - | - | TGTGCCAGCAGCATCTTCCAAGAGACCCAGTACTTC | CASSIFQETQYF
TRBJ1-5 | TRBV5-1 | - | - | TGCGCCAGCAGCTTCCAGGGGACTGAGCCCCAGCATTTT | CASSFQGTEPQHF
TRBJ2-2 | TRBV29-1 | - | few | TGCAGCGTTCAAGTAGGGGGAGTTAACACCGGGGAGCTGTTTTTT | CSVQVGGVNTGELFF
TRBJ2-3 | TRBV9 | TRBD2 | - | TGTGCCAGCAGCCCATTAGCGGGGGGGAGCACAGATACGCAGTATTTT | CASSPLAGGSTDTQYF
TRBJ1-2 | TRBV6-5 | - | few | TGTGCCAGCAGCTCCACGGCTGCCGGCTATGGCTACACCTTC | CASSSTAAGYGYTF
TRBJ2-5 | TRBV7-9 | TRBD2 | few | TGTGCCAGCAGCCTTCCGGGACTAGCGTTCCAAGAGACCCAGTACTTC | CASSLPGLAFQETQYF
TRBJ2-4 | TRBV28 | - | - | TGTGCCACCCTAACGGCCAAAAACATTCAGTACTTC | CATLTAKNIQYF
TRBJ2-3 | TRBV7-3 | - | - | TGTGCCAGCAGTCCCCCCGGGGGCACAGATACGCAGTATTTT | CASSPPGGTDTQYF
TRBJ2-2 | TRBV5-1 | TRBD1 | few | TGCGCCAGCAGTGACAGGGGAGCGAACACCGGGGAGCTGTTTTTT | CASSDRGANTGELFF
TRBJ1-2 | TRBV28 | - | - | TGTGCCAGCAGCCGGCATGGTGGGATGACAGACAACTATGGCTACACCTTC | CASSRHGGMTDNYGYTF